This TCR beta chain was captured by sequencing in a study of CD8 T cells in Susac syndrome. In the study overall: Patients with Susac syndrome were therapy-naive, treated with corticosteroids, or treated with intravenous immunoglobulin alone when blood was collected. Whole-study findings and limits: TEMRA cells and active patients showed peak Susac CD8+ clonal expansion.

In contrast to the negatively isolated CD8+ and CD4+ T cells, TEMRA cells were FACS-enriched. V lost 6 bases to trimming and J lost 4 bases, with 10 bases between them. Germline loops: CDR1 SNHLY, CDR2 FYNNEI. The CDR3 contains 12 residues. Random-hexamer reverse transcription was applied to about 0.45 to 1 ug RNA. Amplification of TCR beta CDR3 used immunoSEQ multiplex PCR across 54 Vbeta and 13 Jbeta. TCRdb re-called the immunoSEQ multiplex PCR reads through MiXCR, storing one row per CDR3 protein. Counted here are some 140,000 distinct CDR3 sequences, roughly 94% occurring once; the ten biggest clones make up approximately 0.18%. For this clonotype: The antigen remains undetermined.

This clonotype originated in a human donor with Susac syndrome. The rearrangement joins TRBV2 to TRBJ2-7, with D perhaps matching TRBD1 (6 bases). Sequencing was carried out using CD8+ T cells from PBMCs. The CDR3 reads CASRKQGYEQYF. The DNA of the CDR3 is TGTGCCAGCAGAAAACAGGGTTACGAGCAGTACTTC.